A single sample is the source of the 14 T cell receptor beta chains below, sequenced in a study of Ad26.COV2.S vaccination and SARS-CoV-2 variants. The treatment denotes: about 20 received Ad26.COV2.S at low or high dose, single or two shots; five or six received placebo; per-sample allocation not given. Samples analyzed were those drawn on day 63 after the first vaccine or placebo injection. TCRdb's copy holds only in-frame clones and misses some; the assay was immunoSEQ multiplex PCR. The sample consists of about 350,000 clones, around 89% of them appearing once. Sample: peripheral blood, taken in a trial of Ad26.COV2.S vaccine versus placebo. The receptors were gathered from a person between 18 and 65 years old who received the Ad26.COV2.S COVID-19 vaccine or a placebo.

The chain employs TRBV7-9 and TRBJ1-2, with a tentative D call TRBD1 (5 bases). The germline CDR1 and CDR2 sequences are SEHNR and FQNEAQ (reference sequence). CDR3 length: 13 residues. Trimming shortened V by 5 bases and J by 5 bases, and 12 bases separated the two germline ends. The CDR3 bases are TGTGCCAGCAGCCTAGGGGCAGGGTATGGCTACACCTTC. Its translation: CASSLGAGYGYTF.

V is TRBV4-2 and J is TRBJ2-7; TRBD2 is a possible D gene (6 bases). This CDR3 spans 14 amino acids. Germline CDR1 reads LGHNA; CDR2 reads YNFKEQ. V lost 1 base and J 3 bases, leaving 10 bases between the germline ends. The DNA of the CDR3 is TGTGCCAGCAGCCAAGGCCCGGGGGACTACGAGCAGTACTTC. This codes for CASSQGPGDYEQYF.

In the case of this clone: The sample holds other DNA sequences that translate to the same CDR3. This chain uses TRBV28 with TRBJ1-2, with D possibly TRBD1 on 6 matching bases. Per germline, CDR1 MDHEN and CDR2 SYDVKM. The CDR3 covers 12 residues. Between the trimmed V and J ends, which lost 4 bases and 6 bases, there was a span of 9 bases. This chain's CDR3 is CASSSQGDGYTF. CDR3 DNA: TGTGCCAGCAGTTCACAGGGCGATGGCTACACCTTC.

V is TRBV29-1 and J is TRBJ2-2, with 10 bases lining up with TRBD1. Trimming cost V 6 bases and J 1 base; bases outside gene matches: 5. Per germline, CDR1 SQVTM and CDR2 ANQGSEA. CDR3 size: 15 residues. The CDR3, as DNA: TGCAGCGTCGGACGGACAGGGGGGAACACCGGGGAGCTGTTTTTT. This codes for CSVGRTGGNTGELFF.

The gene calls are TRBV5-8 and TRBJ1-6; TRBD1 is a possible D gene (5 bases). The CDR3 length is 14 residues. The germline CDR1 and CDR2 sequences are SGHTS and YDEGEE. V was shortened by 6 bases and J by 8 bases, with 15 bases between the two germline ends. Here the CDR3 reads CASTPLRGDSPLHF. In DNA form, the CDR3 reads TGTGCCAGCACCCCCCTACGGGGGGATTCACCCCTCCACTTT. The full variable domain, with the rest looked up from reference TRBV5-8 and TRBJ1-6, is EAGVTQSPTHLIKTRGQQATLRCSPISGHTSVYWYQQALGLGLQFLLWYDEGEERNRGNFPPRFSGRQFPNYSSELNVNALELEDSALYLCASTPLRGDSPLHFGNGTRLTVT.

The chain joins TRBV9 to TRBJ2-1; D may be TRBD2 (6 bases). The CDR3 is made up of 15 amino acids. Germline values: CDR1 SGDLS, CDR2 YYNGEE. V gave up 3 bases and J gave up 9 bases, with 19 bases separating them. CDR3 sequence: CASSEAPTRLSEQFF. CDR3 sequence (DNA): TGTGCCAGCAGCGAGGCTCCGACTAGACTTAGTGAGCAGTTCTTC.

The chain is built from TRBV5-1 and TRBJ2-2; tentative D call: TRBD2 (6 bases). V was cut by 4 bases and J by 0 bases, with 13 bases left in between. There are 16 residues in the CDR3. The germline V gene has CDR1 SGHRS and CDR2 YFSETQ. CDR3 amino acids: CASSPLGGTNTGELFF. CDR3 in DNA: TGCGCCAGCAGCCCCCTTGGAGGGACGAACACCGGGGAGCTGTTTTTT.

In DNA form, the CDR3 reads TGTGCCAGCAGTCAGGTGGCGGGGACCTGGTACGAGCAGTACTTC. Protein: CASSQVAGTWYEQYF. The rearrangement joins TRBV7-9 to TRBJ2-7, with a weak D call TRBD2 (6 bases). Germline V gene data show CDR1 as SEHNR and CDR2 as FQNEAQ (reference sequence). CDR3 length: 15 residues. Trimming stripped 6 bases from V and 4 bases from J, with 19 bases between.

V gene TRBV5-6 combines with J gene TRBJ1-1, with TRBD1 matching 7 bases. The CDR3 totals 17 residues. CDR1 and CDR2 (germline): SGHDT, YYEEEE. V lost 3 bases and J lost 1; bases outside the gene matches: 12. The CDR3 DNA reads TGTGCCAGCAGCTCGACTCTCCGACAGGGCCGGAACACTGAAGCTTTCTTT. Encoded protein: CASSSTLRQGRNTEAFF.

CDR3 loop: CAWGAGTSYEQYF. For the CDR3, the DNA is TGTGCCTGGGGCGCCGGGACCTCGTACGAGCAGTACTTC. This sequence joins TRBV30 and TRBJ2-7, with D possibly called TRBD1 or TRBD2 (5 bases each). The germline CDR1 and CDR2 sequences are GTSNPN and SVGIG (reference sequence). The CDR3 is 13 amino acids. V lost 5 bases to trimming and J lost 4 bases, with 15 bases between them.

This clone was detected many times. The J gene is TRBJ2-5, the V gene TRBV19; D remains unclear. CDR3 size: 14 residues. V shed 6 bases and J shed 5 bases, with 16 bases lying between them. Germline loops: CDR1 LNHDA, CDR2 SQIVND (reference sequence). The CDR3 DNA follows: TGTGCCAGTAGCGGCCTACGTGATATCGAGACCCAGTACTTC. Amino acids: CASSGLRDIETQYF.

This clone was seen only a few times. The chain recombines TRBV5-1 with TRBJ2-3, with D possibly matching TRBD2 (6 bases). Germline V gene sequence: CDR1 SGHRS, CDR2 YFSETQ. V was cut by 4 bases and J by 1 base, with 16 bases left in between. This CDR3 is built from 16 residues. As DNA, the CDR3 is TGCGCCAGCAGCCTCGGGGGAGCGGGTGGCACAGATACGCAGTATTTT. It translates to CASSLGGAGGTDTQYF.

This chain's CDR3 is CASSFAGTSNQYF. The CDR3 region has the DNA TGTGCCAGCAGTTTCGCCGGGACTAGTAATCAGTACTTC. The V call is TRBV27, the J call TRBJ2-7, with 8 bases aligning to TRBD2. Germline CDR1 and CDR2: MNHEY and SMNVEV (reference sequence). The CDR3 has 13 residues. With V trimmed by 3 bases and J by 10 bases, 8 bases remained unmatched.

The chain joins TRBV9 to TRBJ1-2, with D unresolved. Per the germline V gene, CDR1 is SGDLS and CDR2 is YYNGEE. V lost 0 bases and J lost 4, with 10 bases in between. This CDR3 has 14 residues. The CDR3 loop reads CASSVAEPSYGYTF. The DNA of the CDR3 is TGTGCCAGCAGCGTAGCTGAACCGTCCTATGGCTACACCTTC.